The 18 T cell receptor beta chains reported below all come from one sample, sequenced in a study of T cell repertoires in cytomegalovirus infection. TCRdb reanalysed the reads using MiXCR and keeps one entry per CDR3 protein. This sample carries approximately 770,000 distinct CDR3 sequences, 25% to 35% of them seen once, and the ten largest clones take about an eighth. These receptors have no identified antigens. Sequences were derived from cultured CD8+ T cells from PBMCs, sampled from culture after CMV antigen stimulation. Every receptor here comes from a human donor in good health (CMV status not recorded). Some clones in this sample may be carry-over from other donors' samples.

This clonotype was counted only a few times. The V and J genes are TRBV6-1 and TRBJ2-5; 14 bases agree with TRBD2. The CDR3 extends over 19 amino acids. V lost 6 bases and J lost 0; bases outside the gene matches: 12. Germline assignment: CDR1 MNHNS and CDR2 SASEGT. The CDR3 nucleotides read TGTGCCAGCAGAGTATTGGGACTAGCGGGGGCCGCGTACCAAGAGACCCAGTACTTC. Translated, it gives CASRVLGLAGAAYQETQYF.

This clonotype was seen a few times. CDR3 region: CASSLGLTGQYEQFF. Written as DNA, the CDR3 is TGTGCCAGCAGCTTGGGGCTAACGGGGCAATATGAGCAGTTCTTC. The chain employs TRBV5-6 and TRBJ2-1; either TRBD1 or TRBD2 may supply D (5 bases each). V dropped 0 bases and J dropped 8 bases, with 15 bases sitting between them. Germline V gene data show CDR1 as SGHDT and CDR2 as YYEEEE. The CDR3 is made up of 15 amino acids.

CDR3 loop: CASSSRGGYTGELFF. The CDR3 nucleotides are TGTGCCAGCAGTTCACGGGGGGGCTACACCGGGGAGCTGTTTTTT. This chain uses TRBV12-3 or TRBV12-4 with TRBJ2-2, with 8 bases that match TRBD2. The J segment lost 3 bases and the V segment lost 4 bases, leaving 4 bases of the junction unmatched. The CDR3 covers 15 residues.

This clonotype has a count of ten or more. The CDR3 DNA reads TGTGCCAGCAGCTTAGGGGTGTGGGAGGAGCTGGGGTATGGCTACACCTTC. Protein: CASSLGVWEELGYGYTF. The chain combines TRBV7-2 with TRBJ1-2; D is uncertain. This CDR3 is built from 17 residues. The germline V gene has CDR1 SGHTA and CDR2 FQGNSA. Trimming stripped 1 base from V and 5 bases from J, with 20 bases between.

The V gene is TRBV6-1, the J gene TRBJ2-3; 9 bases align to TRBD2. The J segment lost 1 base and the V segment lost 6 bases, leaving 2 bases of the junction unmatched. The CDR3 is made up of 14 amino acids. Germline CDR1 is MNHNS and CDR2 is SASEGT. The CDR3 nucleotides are TGTGCCAGCAGATGGACTAGCGGCACAGATACGCAGTATTTT. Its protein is CASRWTSGTDTQYF.

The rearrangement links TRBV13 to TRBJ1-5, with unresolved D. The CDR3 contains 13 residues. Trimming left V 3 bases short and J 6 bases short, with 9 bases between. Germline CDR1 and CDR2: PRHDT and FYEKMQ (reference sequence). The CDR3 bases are TGTGCCAGCAGCTTCGAAGGGTTTCAGCCCCAGCATTTT. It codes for CASSFEGFQPQHF.

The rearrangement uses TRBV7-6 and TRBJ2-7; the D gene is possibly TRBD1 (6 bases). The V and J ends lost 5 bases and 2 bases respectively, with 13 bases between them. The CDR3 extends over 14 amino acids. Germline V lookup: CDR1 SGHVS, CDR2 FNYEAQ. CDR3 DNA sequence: TGTGCCAGCAGCCCGACCGGGACAACCTACGAGCAGTACTTC. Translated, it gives CASSPTGTTYEQYF. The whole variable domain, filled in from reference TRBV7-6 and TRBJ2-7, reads GAGVSQSPRYKVTKRGQDVALRCDPISGHVSLYWYRQALGQGPEFLTYFNYEAQQDKSGLPNDRFSAERPEGSISTLTIQRTEQRDSAMYRCASSPTGTTYEQYFGPGTRLTVT.

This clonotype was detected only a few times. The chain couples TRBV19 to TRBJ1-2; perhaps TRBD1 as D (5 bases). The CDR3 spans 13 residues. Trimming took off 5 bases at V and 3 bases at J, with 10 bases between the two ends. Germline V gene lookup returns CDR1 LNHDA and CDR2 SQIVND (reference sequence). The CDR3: CASSEGYDYGYTF. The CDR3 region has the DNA TGTGCCAGTAGTGAGGGGTATGACTATGGCTACACCTTC. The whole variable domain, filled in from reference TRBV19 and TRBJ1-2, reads DGGITQSPKYLFRKEGQNVTLSCEQNLNHDAMYWYRQDPGQGLRLIYYSQIVNDFQKGDIAEGYSVSREKKESFPLTVTSAQKNPTAFYLCASSEGYDYGYTFGSGTRLTVV.

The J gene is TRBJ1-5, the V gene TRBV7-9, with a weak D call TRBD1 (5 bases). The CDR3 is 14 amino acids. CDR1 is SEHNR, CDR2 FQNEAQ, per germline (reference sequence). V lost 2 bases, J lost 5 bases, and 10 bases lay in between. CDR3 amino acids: CASSLNGGYQPQHF. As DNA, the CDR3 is TGTGCCAGCAGCTTAAACGGGGGTTATCAGCCCCAGCATTTT.

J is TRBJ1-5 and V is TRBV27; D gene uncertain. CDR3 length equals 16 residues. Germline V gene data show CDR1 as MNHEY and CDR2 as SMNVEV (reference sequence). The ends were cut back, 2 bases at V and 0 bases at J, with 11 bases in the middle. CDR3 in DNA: TGTGCCAGCAGTTTAGGTGGTCCGCATAGCAATCAGCCCCAGCATTTT. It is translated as CASSLGGPHSNQPQHF.

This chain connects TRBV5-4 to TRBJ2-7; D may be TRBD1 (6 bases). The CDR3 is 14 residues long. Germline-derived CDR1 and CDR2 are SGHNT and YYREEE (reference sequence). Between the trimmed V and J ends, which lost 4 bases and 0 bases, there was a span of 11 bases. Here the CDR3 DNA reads TGTGCCAGCAGCCGAGACAGGCCCTCCTACGAGCAGTACTTC. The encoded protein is CASSRDRPSYEQYF. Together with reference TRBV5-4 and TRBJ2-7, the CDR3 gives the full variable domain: ETGVTQSPTHLIKTRGQQVTLRCSSQSGHNTVSWYQQALGQGPQFIFQYYREEENGRGNFPPRFSGLQFPNYSSELNVNALELDDSALYLCASSRDRPSYEQYFGPGTRLTVT.

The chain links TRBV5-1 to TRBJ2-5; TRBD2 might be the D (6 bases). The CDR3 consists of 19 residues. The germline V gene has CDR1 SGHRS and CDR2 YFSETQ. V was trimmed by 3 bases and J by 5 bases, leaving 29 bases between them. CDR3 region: CASSSRGAEGPNPQETQYF. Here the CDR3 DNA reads TGCGCCAGCAGCTCCCGAGGAGCGGAGGGACCAAATCCTCAGGAGACCCAGTACTTC. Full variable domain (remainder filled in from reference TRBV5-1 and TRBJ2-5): KAGVTQTPRYLIKTRGQQVTLSCSPISGHRSVSWYQQTPGQGLQFLFEYFSETQRNKGNFPGRFSGRQFSNSRSEMNVSTLELGDSALYLCASSSRGAEGPNPQETQYFGPGTRLLVL.

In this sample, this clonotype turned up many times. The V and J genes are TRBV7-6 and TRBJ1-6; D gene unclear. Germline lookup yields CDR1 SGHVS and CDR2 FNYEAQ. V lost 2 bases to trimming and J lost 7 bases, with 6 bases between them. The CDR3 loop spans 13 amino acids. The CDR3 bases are TGTGCCAGCAGCTTACAGCCAAATTCACCCCTCCACTTT. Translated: CASSLQPNSPLHF.

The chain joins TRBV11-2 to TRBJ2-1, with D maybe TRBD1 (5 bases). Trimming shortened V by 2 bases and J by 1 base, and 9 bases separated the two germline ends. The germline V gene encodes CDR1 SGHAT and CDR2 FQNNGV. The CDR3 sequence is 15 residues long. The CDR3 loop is CASSLQGGSYNEQFF. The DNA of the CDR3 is TGTGCCAGCAGCTTACAGGGTGGTTCCTACAATGAGCAGTTCTTC.

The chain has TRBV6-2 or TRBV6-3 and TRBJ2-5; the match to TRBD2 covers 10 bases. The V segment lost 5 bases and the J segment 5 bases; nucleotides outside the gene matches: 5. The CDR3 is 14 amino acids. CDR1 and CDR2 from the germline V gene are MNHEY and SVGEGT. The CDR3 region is CASSPGLAWETQYF. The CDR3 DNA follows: TGTGCCAGCAGTCCGGGACTAGCGTGGGAGACCCAGTACTTC.

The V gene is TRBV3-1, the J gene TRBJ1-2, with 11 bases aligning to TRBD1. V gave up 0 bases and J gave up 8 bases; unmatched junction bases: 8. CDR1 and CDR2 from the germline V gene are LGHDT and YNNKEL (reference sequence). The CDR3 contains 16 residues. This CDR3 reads CASSQDTRTGGYGYTF. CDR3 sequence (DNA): TGTGCCAGCAGCCAAGATACCCGGACAGGGGGCTACGGCTACACCTTC.

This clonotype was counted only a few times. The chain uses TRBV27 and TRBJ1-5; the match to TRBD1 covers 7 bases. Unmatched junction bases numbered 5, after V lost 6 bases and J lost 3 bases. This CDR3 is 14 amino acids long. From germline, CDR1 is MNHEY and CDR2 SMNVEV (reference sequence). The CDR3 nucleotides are TGTGCCAGCAGCCATGGGACAGACAATCAGCCCCAGCATTTT. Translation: CASSHGTDNQPQHF.

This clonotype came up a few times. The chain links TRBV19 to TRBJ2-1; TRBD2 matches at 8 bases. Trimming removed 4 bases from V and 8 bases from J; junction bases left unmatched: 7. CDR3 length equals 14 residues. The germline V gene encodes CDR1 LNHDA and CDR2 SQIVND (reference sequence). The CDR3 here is CASSTRGGLDEQFF. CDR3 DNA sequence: TGTGCCAGTAGTACACGGGGGGGCCTCGATGAGCAGTTCTTC.